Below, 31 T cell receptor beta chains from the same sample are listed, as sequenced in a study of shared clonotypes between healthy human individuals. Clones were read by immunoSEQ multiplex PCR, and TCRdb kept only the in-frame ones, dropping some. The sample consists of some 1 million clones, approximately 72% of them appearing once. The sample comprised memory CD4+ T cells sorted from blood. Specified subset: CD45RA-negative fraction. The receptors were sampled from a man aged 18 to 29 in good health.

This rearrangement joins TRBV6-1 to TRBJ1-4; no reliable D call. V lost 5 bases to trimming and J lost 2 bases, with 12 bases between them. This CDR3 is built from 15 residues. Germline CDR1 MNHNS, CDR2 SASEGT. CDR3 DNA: TGTGCCAGCAGTCTACTGGGCTGGACTAATGAAAAACTGTTTTTT. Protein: CASSLLGWTNEKLFF.

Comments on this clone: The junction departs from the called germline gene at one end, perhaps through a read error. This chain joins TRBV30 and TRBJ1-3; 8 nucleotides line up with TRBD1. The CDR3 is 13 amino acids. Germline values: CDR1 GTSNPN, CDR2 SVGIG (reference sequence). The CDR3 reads CAWSEDRGSTIYF. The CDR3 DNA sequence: TGTGCCTGGAGTGAAGACAGGGGAAGCACCATATATTTT.

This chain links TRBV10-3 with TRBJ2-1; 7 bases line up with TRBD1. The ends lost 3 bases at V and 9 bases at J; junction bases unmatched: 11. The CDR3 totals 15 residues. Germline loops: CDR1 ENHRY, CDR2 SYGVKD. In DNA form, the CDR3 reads TGTGCCATCAGTGACCGAGACAGGGATCGGGGTGAGCAGTTCTTC. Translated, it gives CAISDRDRDRGEQFF.

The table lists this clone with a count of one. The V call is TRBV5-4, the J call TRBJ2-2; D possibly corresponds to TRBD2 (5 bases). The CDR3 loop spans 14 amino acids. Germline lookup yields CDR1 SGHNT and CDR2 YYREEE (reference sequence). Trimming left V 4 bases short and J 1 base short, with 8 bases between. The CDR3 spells CASSGSLNTGELFF. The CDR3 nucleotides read TGTGCCAGCAGCGGGAGCCTGAACACCGGGGAGCTGTTTTTT.

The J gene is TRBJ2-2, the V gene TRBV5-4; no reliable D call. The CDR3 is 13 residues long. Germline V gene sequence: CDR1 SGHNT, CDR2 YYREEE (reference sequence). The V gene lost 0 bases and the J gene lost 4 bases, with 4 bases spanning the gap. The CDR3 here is CASSLEPTGELFF. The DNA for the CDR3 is TGTGCCAGCAGCTTGGAACCCACCGGGGAGCTGTTTTTT. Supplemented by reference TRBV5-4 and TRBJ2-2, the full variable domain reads ETGVTQSPTHLIKTRGQQVTLRCSSQSGHNTVSWYQQALGQGPQFIFQYYREEENGRGNFPPRFSGLQFPNYSSELNVNALELDDSALYLCASSLEPTGELFFGEGSRLTVL.

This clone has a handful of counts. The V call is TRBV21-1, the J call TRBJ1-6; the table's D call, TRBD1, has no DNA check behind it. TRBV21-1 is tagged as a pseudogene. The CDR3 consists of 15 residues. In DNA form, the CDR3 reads TGTGCCAGCAGGTTTAGGACAGGTGACAATTCACCCCTCCACTTT. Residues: CASRFRTGDNSPLHF.

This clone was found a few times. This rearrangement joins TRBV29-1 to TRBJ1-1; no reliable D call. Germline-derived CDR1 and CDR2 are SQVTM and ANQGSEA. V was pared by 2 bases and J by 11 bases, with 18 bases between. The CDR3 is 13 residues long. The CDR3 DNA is TGCAGCGTTGAAATGCGTACCCTTAGGCAGGCTTTCTTT. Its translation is CSVEMRTLRQAFF. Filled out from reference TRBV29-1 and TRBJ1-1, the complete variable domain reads SAVISQKPSRDICQRGTSLTIQCQVDSQVTMMFWYRQQPGQSLTLIATANQGSEATYESGFVIDKFPISRPNLTFSTLTVSNMSPEDSSIYLCSVEMRTLRQAFFGQGTRLTVV.

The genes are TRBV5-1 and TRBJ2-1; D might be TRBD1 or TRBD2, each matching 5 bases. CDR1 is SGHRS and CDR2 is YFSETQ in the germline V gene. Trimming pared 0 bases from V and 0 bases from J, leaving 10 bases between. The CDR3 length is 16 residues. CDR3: CASSLGGGGSYNEQFF. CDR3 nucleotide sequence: TGCGCCAGCAGCTTGGGAGGTGGGGGCTCCTACAATGAGCAGTTCTTC. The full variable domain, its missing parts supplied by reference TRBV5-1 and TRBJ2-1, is KAGVTQTPRYLIKTRGQQVTLSCSPISGHRSVSWYQQTPGQGLQFLFEYFSETQRNKGNFPGRFSGRQFSNSRSEMNVSTLELGDSALYLCASSLGGGGSYNEQFFGPGTRLTVL.

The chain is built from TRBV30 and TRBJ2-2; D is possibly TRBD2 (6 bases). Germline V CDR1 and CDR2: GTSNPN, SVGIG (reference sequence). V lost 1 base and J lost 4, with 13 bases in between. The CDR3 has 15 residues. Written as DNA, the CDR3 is TGTGCCTGGAGTGCCCTCCGGGGGTCCACCGGGGAGCTGTTTTTT. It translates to CAWSALRGSTGELFF.

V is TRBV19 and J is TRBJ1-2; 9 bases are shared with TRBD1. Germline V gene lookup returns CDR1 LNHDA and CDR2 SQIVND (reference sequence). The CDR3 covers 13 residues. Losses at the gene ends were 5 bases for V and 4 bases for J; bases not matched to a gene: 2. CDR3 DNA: TGTGCCAGTAGTCCGACAGGGGGCTATGGCTACACCTTC. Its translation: CASSPTGGYGYTF.

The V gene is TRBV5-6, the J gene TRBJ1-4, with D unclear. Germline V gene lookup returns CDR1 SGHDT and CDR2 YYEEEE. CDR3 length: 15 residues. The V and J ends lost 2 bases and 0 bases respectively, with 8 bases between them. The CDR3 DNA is TGTGCCAGCAGCTTTATCACTGCAACTAATGAAAAACTGTTTTTT. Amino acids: CASSFITATNEKLFF.

The CDR3 nucleotides read TGCGCCAGCAGCTTGGCTGGGTGGAGCACAGATACGCAGTATTTT. This sequence encodes CASSLAGWSTDTQYF. V gene TRBV5-1 combines with J gene TRBJ2-3; the D is unclear. V was cut by 0 bases and J by 0 bases, with 8 bases left in between. This CDR3 has 15 amino acids. The germline CDR1 and CDR2 sequences are SGHRS and YFSETQ.

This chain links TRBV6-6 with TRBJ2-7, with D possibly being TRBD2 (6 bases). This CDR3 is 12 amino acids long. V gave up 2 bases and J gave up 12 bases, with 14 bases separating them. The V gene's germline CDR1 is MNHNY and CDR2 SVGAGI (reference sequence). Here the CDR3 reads CASSYAGGKLYF. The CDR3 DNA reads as TGTGCCAGCAGTTACGCTGGCGGGAAATTGTACTTC.

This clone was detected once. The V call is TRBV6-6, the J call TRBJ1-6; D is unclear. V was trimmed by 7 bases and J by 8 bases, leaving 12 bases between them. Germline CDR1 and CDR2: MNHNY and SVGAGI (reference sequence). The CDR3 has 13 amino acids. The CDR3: CASTLLGDSPLHF. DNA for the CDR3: TGTGCCAGCACCTTACTGGGAGATTCACCCCTCCACTTT.

The CDR3 bases are TGTGCCAGCAGTTTAATAGGGGGGGACAGGGTAGTTTCACCCCTCCACTTT. Translation: CASSLIGGDRVVSPLHF. The V call is TRBV27, the J call TRBJ1-6; TRBD1 matches at 9 bases. The ends lost 2 bases at V and 9 bases at J; junction bases unmatched: 11. This CDR3 has 17 residues. Germline CDR1 MNHEY, CDR2 SMNVEV (reference sequence).

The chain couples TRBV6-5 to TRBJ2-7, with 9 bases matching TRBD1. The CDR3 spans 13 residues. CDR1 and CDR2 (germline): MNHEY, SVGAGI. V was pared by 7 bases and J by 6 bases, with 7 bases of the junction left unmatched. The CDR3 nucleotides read TGTGCCAGCATTGGGACAGGGAATAGCGAGCAGTACTTC. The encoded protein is CASIGTGNSEQYF.

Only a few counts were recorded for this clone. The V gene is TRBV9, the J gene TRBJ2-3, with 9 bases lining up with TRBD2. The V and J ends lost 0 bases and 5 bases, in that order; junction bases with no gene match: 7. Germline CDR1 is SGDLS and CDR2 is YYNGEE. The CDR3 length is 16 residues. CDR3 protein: CASSVGSGSMVDTQYF. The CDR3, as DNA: TGTGCCAGCAGCGTAGGTAGCGGGAGTATGGTAGATACGCAGTATTTT.

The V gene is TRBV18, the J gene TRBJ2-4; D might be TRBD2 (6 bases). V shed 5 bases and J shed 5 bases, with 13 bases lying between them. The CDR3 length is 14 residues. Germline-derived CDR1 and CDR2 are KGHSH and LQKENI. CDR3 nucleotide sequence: TGTGCCAGCTCAAAAGGAGGGCTTGAAAACATTCAGTACTTC. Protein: CASSKGGLENIQYF.

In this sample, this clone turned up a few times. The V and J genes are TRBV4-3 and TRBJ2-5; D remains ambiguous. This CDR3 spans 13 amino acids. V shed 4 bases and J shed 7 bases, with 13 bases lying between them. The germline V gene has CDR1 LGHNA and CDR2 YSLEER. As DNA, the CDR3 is TGCGCCAGCAGCCTCTTCCGAGGAGCGACCCAGTACTTC. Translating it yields CASSLFRGATQYF.

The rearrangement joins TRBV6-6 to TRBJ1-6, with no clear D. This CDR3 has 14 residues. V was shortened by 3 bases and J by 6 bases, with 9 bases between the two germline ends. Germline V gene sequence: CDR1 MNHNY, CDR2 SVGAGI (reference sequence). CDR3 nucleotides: TGTGCCAGCAGTTATGCGGAGGGTAATTCACCCCTCCACTTT. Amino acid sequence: CASSYAEGNSPLHF.

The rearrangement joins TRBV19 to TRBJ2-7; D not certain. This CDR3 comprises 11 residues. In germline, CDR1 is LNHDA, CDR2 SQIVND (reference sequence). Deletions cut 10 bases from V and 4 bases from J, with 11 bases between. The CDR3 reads CATENGYEQYF. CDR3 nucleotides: TGTGCCACCGAGAACGGGTACGAGCAGTACTTC.

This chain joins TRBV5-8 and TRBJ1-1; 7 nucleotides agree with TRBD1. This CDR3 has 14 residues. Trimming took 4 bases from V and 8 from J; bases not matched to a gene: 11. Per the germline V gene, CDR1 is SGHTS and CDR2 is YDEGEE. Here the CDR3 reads CASSPYEGAYEAFF. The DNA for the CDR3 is TGTGCCAGCAGCCCTTACGAGGGGGCGTACGAAGCTTTCTTT.

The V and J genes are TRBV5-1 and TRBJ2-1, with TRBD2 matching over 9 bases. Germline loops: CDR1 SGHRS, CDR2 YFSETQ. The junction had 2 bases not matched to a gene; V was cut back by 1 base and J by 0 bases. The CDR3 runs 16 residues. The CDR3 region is CASSLSAGGSYNEQFF. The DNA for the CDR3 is TGCGCCAGCAGCTTGTCAGCGGGAGGCTCCTACAATGAGCAGTTCTTC.

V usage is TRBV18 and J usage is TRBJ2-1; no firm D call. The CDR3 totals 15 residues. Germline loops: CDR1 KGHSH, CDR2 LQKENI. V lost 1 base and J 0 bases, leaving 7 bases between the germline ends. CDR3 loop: CASSPLRSSYNEQFF. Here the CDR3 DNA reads TGTGCCAGCTCACCACTGAGAAGCTCCTACAATGAGCAGTTCTTC.

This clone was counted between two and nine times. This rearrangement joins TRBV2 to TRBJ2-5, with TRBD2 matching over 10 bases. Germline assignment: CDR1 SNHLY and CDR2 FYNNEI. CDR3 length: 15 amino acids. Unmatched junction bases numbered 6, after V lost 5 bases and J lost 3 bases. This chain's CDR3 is CASSRAGGPEETQYF. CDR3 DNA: TGTGCCAGCAGTCGAGCGGGGGGGCCGGAAGAGACCCAGTACTTC.

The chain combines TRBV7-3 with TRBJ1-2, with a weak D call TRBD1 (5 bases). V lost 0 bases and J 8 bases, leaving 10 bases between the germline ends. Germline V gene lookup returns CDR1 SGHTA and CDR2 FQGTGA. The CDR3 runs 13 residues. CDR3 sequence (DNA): TGTGCCAGCAGCTTAACCGAAGGGGCCGGCTACACCTTC. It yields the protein CASSLTEGAGYTF.

CDR3 sequence: CASSPRQPLEQYF. CDR3 sequence (DNA): TGTGCCAGCAGCCCCCGACAGCCATTGGAGCAGTACTTC. The rearrangement joins TRBV6-4 to TRBJ2-7, with D perhaps TRBD1 (5 bases). Germline CDR1 MRHNA, CDR2 SNTAGT. V was trimmed by 6 bases and J by 7 bases, leaving 16 bases between them. The CDR3 runs to 13 residues.

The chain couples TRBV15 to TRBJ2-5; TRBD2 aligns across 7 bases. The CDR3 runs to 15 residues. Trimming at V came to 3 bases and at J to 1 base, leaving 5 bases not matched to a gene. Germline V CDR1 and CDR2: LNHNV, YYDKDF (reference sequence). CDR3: CATSRGGEAQETQYF. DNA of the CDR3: TGTGCCACCAGCAGGGGGGGGGAGGCCCAAGAGACCCAGTACTTC. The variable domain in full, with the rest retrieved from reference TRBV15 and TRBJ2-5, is DAMVIQNPRYQVTQFGKPVTLSCSQTLNHNVMYWYQQKSSQAPKLLFHYYDKDFNNEADTPDNFQSRRPNTSFCFLDIRSPGLGDTAMYLCATSRGGEAQETQYFGPGTRLLVL.

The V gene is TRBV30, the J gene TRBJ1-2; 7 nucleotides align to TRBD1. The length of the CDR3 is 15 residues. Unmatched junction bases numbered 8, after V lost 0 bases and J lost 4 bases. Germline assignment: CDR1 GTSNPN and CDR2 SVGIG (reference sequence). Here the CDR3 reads CAWSVSRQGGYGYTF. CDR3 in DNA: TGTGCCTGGAGTGTATCGAGACAGGGCGGCTATGGCTACACCTTC. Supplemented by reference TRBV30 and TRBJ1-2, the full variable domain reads SQTIHQWPATLVQPVGSPLSLECTVEGTSNPNLYWYRQAAGRGLQLLFYSVGIGQISSEVPQNLSASRPQDRQFILSSKKLLLSDSGFYLCAWSVSRQGGYGYTFGSGTRLTVV.

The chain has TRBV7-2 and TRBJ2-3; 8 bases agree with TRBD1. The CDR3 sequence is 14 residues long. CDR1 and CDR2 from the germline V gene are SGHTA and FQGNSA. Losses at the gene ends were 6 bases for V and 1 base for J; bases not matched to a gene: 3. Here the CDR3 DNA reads TGTGCCAGCAGACGGGGACAGGGCACAGATACGCAGTATTTT. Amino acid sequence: CASRRGQGTDTQYF.

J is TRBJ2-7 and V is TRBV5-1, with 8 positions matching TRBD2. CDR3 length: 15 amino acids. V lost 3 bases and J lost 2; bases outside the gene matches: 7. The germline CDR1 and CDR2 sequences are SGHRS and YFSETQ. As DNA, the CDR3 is TGCGCCAGCAGCTCCTTAGCGGGGTCGACCTACGAGCAGTACTTC. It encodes CASSSLAGSTYEQYF.